This TCR beta chain was identified during a study of T-cell memory formation after mild COVID-19. Study results and caveats: Contracting CD8+ clones were enriched in EMRA, CD4+ mainly in CM and EM. CD4/CD8 balance held among clones contracting day 15 to 85, and later expanders leaned CD4+.

Using constant-segment primers, 5'RACE produced TCR alpha and TCR beta cDNA libraries carrying sample barcodes and UMIs. TCRdb re-analysed the 5' RACE reads in MiXCR, keeping a single row per CDR3 protein. The sample has approximately 500,000 distinct CDR3 sequences; about 23% are singletons. Worth noting for this clonotype: What it recognizes is unknown.

V was cut by 4 bases and J by 9 bases, with 13 bases left in between. CDR1 is LGHDT, CDR2 YNNKEL, per germline (reference sequence). The CDR3 has 13 amino acids. This rearrangement joins TRBV3-1 to TRBJ2-1; TRBD2 might be the D (5 bases). The sequenced sample consisted of PBMCs or a T cell subset sorted from them (not recorded which). The source is an adult woman who had mild COVID-19 (a few samples of this study predate the infection). Cell type and time point are not known. CDR3 in amino acids: CASSRVEVFEQFF. The CDR3 coding sequence is TGTGCCAGCAGCCGGGTGGAGGTATTTGAGCAGTTCTTC.